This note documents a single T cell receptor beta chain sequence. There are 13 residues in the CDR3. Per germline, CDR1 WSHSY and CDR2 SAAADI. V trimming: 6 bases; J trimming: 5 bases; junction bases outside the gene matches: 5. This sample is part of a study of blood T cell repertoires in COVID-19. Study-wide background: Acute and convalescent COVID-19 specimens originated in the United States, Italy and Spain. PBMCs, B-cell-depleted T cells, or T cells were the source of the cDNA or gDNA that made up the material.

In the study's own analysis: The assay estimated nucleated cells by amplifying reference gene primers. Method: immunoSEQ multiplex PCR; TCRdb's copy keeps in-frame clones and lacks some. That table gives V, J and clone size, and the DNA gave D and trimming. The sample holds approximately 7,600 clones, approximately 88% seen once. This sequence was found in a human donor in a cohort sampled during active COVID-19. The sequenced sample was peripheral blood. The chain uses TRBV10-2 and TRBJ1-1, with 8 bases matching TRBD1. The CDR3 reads CASRNRGSTEAFF. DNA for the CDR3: TGCGCCAGCAGGAACAGGGGGAGTACTGAAGCTTTCTTT.